The entry below describes one T cell receptor (beta chain). What it binds is unknown. This sample was taken from a study of cytomegalovirus exposure and HLA in healthy donors. Study-level findings and limits: Accounts indicate the classifier identified cytomegalovirus status with strong specificity and sensitivity. Investigators reported fewer than 200 TCR beta chains as tied to cytomegalovirus.

The CDR3 runs to 15 residues. Germline lookup yields CDR1 SGHNT and CDR2 YYREEE (reference sequence). V lost 2 bases and J lost 5, with 13 bases in between. TCRdb keeps only in-frame clones here, not all; method: immunoSEQ multiplex PCR. The table lists some 130,000 clones, roughly 79% of them singletons. This clonotype originated in a man aged 25 to 40 in good health and CMV-seropositive. Specimen: PBMCs. V is TRBV5-4 and J is TRBJ2-2; a possible D gene is TRBD1 (6 bases). Here the CDR3 reads CASSLSGARTGELFF. Written as DNA, the CDR3 is TGTGCCAGCAGCTTATCAGGGGCGCGGACCGGGGAGCTGTTTTTT.